This TCR beta chain appears in the sequencing data of a study of CD8 T cells in ankylosing spondylitis. Broader study findings: A CD8+ phenotype characterized the disease-linked clones, which were relatively rare in peripheral blood. There was reportedly significant enrichment of clones that were disease-linked in matched ankylosing spondylitis synovial fluid. Reactive arthritis synovial fluid and blood previously showed some of these motif variants.

The CDR3 contains 15 residues. Per germline, CDR1 SGHRS and CDR2 YFSETQ. Trimming took 1 base from V and 2 from J, leaving 9 bases between them. Turning to this clonotype: Its antigen is as yet unknown.

A quantitative 5'-RACE method, one with molecular barcodes, was used to make TCR beta libraries. A single record per CDR3 protein comes from TCRdb applying MiXCR to the 5' RACE reads. The sample lists about 160,000 distinct CDR3 sequences; about 16% were seen once. Sequenced input: blood, either unsorted or a sorted T cell fraction (not recorded which). The chain links TRBV5-1 to TRBJ1-4; D call uncertain. This clonotype was obtained from a male donor with ankylosing spondylitis or in good health (not recorded which). This CDR3 is CASSLSGATNEKLFF. CDR3 bases: TGCGCCAGCAGCTTGTCGGGAGCGACTAATGAAAAACTGTTTTTT.